This T cell receptor beta chain was profiled in a study of breast tumors, draining lymph nodes, adjacent tissues. The CDR3 is 11 amino acids. Of note for this clonotype: One end of the junction does not line up with germline, which may come from a read error.

Each CDR3 protein is one row after TCRdb ran MiXCR on the multiplex PCR reads. The sample includes roughly 130,000 distinct CDR3 sequences, over 25% of them seen just once. The lymph nodes were axillary draining lymph nodes from breast cancer patients. This clonotype originated in a female donor with breast cancer. Some clones in this sample may be carry-over from other donors' samples. V usage is TRBV12-3 or TRBV12-4 and J usage is TRBJ1-4, with unresolved D. Specimen: axillary lymph node tissue. The CDR3 protein is CASRLNEKLVF. The CDR3 region has the DNA TGTGCCAGCAGACTTAATGAAAAACTGGTTTTT.